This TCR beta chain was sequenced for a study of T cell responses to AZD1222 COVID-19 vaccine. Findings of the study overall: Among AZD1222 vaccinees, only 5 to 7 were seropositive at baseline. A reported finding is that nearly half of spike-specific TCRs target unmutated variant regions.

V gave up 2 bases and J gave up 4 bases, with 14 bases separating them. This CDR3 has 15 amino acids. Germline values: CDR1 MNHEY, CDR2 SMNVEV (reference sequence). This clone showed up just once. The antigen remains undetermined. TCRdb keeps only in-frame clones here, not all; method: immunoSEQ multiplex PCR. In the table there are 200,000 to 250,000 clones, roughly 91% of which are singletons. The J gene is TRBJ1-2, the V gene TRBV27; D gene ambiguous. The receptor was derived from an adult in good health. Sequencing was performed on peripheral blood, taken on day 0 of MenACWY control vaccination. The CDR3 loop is CASSLRAKALYGYTF. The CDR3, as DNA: TGTGCCAGCAGTTTACGGGCGAAAGCGCTCTATGGCTACACCTTC.